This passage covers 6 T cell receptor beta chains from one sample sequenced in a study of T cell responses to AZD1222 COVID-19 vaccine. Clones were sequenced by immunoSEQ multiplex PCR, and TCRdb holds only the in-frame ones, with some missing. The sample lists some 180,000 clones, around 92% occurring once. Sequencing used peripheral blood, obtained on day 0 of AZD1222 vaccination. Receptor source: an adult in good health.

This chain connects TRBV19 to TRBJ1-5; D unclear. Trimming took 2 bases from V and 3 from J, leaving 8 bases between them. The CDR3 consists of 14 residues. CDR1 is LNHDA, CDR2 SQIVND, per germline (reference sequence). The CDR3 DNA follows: TGTGCCAGTAGTATAAAAAGGGACAATCAGCCCCAGCATTTT. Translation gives CASSIKRDNQPQHF.

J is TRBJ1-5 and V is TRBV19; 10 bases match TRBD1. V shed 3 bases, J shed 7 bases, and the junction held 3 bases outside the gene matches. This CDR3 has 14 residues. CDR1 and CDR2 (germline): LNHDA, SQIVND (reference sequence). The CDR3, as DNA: TGTGCCAGTAGTATCGGGACAGGGGAACAGCCCCAGCATTTT. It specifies CASSIGTGEQPQHF. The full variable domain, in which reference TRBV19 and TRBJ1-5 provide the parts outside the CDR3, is DGGITQSPKYLFRKEGQNVTLSCEQNLNHDAMYWYRQDPGQGLRLIYYSQIVNDFQKGDIAEGYSVSREKKESFPLTVTSAQKNPTAFYLCASSIGTGEQPQHFGDGTRLSIL.

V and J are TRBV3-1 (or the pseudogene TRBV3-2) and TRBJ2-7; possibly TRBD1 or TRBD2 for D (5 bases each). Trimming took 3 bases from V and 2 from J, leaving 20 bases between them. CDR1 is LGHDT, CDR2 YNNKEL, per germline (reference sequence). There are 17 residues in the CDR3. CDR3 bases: TGTGCCAGCAGCCAGGTAGAGTGGGGACGGGGAGCCTACGAGCAGTACTTC. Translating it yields CASSQVEWGRGAYEQYF.

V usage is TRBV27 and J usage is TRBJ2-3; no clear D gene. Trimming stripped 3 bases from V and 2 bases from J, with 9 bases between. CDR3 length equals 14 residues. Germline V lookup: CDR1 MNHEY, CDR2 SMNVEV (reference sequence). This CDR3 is CASSLWQNTDTQYF. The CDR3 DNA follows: TGTGCCAGCAGTTTGTGGCAGAACACAGATACGCAGTATTTT.

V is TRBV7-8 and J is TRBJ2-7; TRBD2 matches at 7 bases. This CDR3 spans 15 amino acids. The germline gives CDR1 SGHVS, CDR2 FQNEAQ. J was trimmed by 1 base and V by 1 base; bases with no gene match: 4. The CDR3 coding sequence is TGTGCCAGCAGCTTAGAAGAGCGGGGATCCTACGAGCAGTACTTC. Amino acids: CASSLEERGSYEQYF.

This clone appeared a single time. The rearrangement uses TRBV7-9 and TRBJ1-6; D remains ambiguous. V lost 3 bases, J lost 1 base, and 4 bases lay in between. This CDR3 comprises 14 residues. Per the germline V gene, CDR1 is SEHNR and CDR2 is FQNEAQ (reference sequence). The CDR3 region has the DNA TGTGCCAGCAGCTTGGGGTCCTATAATTCACCCCTCCACTTT. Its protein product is CASSLGSYNSPLHF.